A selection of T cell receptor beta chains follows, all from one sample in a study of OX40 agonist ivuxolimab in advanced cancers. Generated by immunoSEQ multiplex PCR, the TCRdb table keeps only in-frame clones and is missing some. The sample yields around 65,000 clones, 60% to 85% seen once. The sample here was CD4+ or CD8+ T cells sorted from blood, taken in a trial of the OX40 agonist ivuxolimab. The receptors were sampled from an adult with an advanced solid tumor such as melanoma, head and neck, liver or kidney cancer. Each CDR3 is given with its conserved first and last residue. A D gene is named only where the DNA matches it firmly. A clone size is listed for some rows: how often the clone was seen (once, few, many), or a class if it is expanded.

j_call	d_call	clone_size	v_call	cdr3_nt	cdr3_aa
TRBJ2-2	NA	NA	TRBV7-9	TGTGCCAGCAGCTTCGGCTCGGGTTTTTACACCGGGGAGCTGTTTTTT	CASSFGSGFYTGELFF
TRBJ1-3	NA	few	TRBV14	TGTGCCAGCAGCCCCGACCTTGGGGGAAACACCATATATTTT	CASSPDLGGNTIYF
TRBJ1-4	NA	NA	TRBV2	TGTGCCAGCAGGAAAAGTGATCGGGAAGAAAAACTGTTTTTT	CASRKSDREEKLFF
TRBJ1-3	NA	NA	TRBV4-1	TGCGCCAGCAGCCCCGGACAGTACGGGGGAAACACCATATATTTT	CASSPGQYGGNTIYF
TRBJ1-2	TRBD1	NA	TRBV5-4	TGTGCCAGCAGCTTGGGGGCACAGGGGGCTCAATATGGCTACACCTTC	CASSLGAQGAQYGYTF
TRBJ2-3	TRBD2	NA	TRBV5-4	TGTGCCAGCAGCGCGGGCCAGCGGGAGCAGAAAGATACGCAGTATTTT	CASSAGQREQKDTQYF
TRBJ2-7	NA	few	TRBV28	TGTGCCAGCAGTCCACCGTCCTACGAGCAGTACTTC	CASSPPSYEQYF
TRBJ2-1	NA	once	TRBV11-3	TGTGCCAGCAGCTCCAGGTACAATGAGCAGTTCTTC	CASSSRYNEQFF
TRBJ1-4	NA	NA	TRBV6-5	TGTGCCAGCAGTTACTCGGGAGTTAATGAAAAACTGTTTTTT	CASSYSGVNEKLFF
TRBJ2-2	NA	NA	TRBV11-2	TGTGCCAGCAGCTTAGGGGCCGGGGGGAACACCGGGGAGCTGTTTTTT	CASSLGAGGNTGELFF
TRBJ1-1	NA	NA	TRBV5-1	TGCGCCAGCAGCTTGAGGGCAGGGGCGATTACTGAAGCTTTCTTT	CASSLRAGAITEAFF
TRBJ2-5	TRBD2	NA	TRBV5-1	TGCGCCAGCAGCTTGTCGGGGGCTAGCGGGGGATTCCAAGAGACCCAGTACTTC	CASSLSGASGGFQETQYF
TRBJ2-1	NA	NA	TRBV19	TGTGCCAGTACCCCCCCCCGACCAGGCGGCAATGAGCAGTTCTTC	CASTPPRPGGNEQFF
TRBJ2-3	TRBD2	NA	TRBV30	TGTGCCTGGAAGGCTGGCGGGAGGGCCACAGATACGCAGTATTTT	CAWKAGGRATDTQYF
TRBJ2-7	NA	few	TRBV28	TGTGCCAGCAGTTTAGTGGCAGCAAACTACGAGCAGTACTTC	CASSLVAANYEQYF
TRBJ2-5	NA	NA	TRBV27	TGTGCCAGTCAAGAGACCCAGTACTTC	CASQETQYF
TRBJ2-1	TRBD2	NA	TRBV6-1	TGTGCCAGCAGTGAATACTCAGCCTCAACTAGCGGGCCTTACAATGAGCAGTTCTTC	CASSEYSASTSGPYNEQFF
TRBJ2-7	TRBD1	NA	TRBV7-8	TGTGCCAGCAGCGCGGACAGGGCCTCCTACGAGCAGTACTTC	CASSADRASYEQYF
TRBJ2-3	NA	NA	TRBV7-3	TGTGCCAGCAGCTTATCCAACAGGGAGGAAAATACGCAGTATTTT	CASSLSNREENTQYF
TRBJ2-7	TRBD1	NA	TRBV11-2	TGTGCCAGCAGCTTTGCCGGGACAGGGGCCTACGAGCAGTACTTC	CASSFAGTGAYEQYF
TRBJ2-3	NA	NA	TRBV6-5	TGTGCCAGCAGTTACTCGTGGGGATCAGCGCAGTATTTT	CASSYSWGSAQYF
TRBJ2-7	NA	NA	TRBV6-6	TGTGCCAGCAAAAAAGGATCCTACGAGCAGTACTTC	CASKKGSYEQYF
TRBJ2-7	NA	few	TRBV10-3	TGTGCCATCAGTGAGATGGAGGGCTCCTACGAGCAGTACTTC	CAISEMEGSYEQYF
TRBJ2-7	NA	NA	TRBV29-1	TGCAGCGTTCGACAGTCGACCTACGAGCAGTACTTC	CSVRQSTYEQYF
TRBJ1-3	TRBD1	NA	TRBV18	TGTGCCAGCTCACCGGCGGACAGGGCTGGAAACACCATATATTTT	CASSPADRAGNTIYF
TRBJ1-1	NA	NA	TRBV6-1	TGTGCCAGCAGGACAGGTTTTATGAACACTGAAGCTTTCTTT	CASRTGFMNTEAFF
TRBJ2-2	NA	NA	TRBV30	TGTGCCTGGAGTCGTCCGCCGTCGGGCACCGGGGAGCTGTTTTTT	CAWSRPPSGTGELFF
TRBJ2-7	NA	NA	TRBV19	TGTGCCAGTAGCCTCGACGCCCCGAGCTCCTACGAGCAGTACTTC	CASSLDAPSSYEQYF
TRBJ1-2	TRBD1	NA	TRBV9	TGTGCCAGCAGCGGACAGGGGGGATACTATGGCTACACCTTC	CASSGQGGYYGYTF
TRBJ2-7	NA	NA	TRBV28	TGTGCCAGCAGTTTGTCAACAGGGCCGTTCGTGTACGAGCAGTACTTC	CASSLSTGPFVYEQYF
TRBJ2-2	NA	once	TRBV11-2	TGTGCCAGCAGCTTCCCAGCGGCGAACACCGGGGAGCTGTTTTTT	CASSFPAANTGELFF
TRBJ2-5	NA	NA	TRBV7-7	TGTGCCAGCAGCTTAGGGTACCAAGAGACCCAGTACTTC	CASSLGYQETQYF
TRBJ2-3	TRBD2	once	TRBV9	TGTGCCAGCAGCGTACGGGGGGGCTTCGATACGCAGTATTTT	CASSVRGGFDTQYF
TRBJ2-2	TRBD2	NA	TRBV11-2	TGTGCCAGCAGCTTAGGCGGGGGCACCGGGGAGCTGTTTTTT	CASSLGGGTGELFF
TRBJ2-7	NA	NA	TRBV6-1	TGTGCCAGCAGCCCTAGGGTCCCGGGGGAGCAGTACTTC	CASSPRVPGEQYF
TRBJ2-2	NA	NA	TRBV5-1	TGCGCCAGCAGAAGGCCCGCGGGCTCTCTCTCTGGTGACACCGGGGAGCTGTTTTTT	CASRRPAGSLSGDTGELFF
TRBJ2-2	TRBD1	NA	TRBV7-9	TGTGCCAGCAGCGACAGGGGCCGGAACACCGGGGAGCTGTTTTTT	CASSDRGRNTGELFF
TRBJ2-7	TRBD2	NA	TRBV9	TGTGCCAGCAGCGTAGGTCCGGGAGGGCCTTCCTACGAGCAGTACTTC	CASSVGPGGPSYEQYF
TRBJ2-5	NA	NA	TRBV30	TGTGCCTGGAGTGTAGCCCCTTTACAAGAGACCCAGTACTTC	CAWSVAPLQETQYF
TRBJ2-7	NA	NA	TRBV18	TGTGCCAGCTCACCAGGGGGGGCCAACTACGAGCAGTACTTC	CASSPGGANYEQYF
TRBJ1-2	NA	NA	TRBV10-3	TGTGCCATCAGTGACTCCGGGCTGGTGGGCTACACCTTC	CAISDSGLVGYTF
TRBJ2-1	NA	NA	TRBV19	TGTGCCAGTGAGAGGAGAGGAATGAGTTTGGGTTACAATGAGCAGTTCTTC	CASERRGMSLGYNEQFF
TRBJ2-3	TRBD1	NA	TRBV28	TGTGCCAGCTGGGACAGAGTCACAGATACGCAGTATTTT	CASWDRVTDTQYF
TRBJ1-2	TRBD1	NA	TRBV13	TGTGCCAGCAGCTTCACCGGGACAGGGAACTATGGCTACACCTTC	CASSFTGTGNYGYTF
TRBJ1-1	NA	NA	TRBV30	TGTGCCTGGAGTGTATTGAGAGGGAGGGGAGCGTCTGAAGCTTTCTTT	CAWSVLRGRGASEAFF
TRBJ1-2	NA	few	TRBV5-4	TGTGCCAGCAGTCGAGAGGGGAATACCTATGGCTACACCTTC	CASSREGNTYGYTF
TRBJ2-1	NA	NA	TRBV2	TGTGCCAGCAGTGAAAGGTTTGGGCAGTTCTTC	CASSERFGQFF